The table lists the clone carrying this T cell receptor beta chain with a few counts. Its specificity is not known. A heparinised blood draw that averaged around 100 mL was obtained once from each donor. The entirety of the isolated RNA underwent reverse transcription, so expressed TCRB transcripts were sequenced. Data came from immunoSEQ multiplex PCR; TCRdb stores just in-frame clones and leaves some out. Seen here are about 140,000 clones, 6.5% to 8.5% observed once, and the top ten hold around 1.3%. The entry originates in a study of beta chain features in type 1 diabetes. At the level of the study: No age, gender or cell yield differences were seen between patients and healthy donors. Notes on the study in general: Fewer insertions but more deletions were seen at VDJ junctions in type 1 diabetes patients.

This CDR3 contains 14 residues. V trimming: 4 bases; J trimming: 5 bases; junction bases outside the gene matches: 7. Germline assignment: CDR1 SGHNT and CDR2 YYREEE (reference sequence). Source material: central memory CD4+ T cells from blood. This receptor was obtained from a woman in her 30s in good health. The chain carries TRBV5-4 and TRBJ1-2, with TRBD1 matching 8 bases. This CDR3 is CASSASTGGYGYTF. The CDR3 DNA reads TGTGCCAGCAGCGCGTCTACAGGGGGTTATGGCTACACCTTC.